This is a list of T cell receptor beta chains from one sample in a study of technical replicates of blood from a handful of donors. Generated by immunoSEQ multiplex PCR, the TCRdb table keeps only in-frame clones and is missing some. The sample includes 74,000 or so clones, 96% of them seen just once. The sample taken for sequencing was T cells isolated from PBMCs. These receptors all come from a human donor in good health. Each CDR3 is given with its conserved first and last residue. A D gene is named only where the DNA matches it firmly. The size of a clone is reported for some rows only, either as once, few or many, or as a class for expanded clones.

clone_size d_call j_call v_call cdr3_nt cdr3_aa
NA TRBD1 TRBJ1-1 TRBV6-1 TGTGCCAGCAGTGAGTTCTGGGCCGGACAGGGGAACACTGAAGCTTTCTTT CASSEFWAGQGNTEAFF
NA NA TRBJ2-3 TRBV25-1 TGTGCCAGCAGTGAATGGGGGGCGGGACAGTTCACAGATACGCAGTATTTT CASSEWGAGQFTDTQYF
NA NA TRBJ2-1 TRBV28 TGTGCCAGCAGTTTAGTTGTGAGGAGAACCCACTATAACTACAATGAGTATGGGCAGTTCTTC CASSLVVRRTHYNYNEYGQFF
NA NA TRBJ2-5 TRBV10-1 TGCGCCAGCCGGGCGACCGGACAGCCCCAAGAGACCCAGTACTTC CASRATGQPQETQYF
NA NA TRBJ2-1 TRBV27 TGTGCCAGCAGTTCCTCCATACATACGACAGGAGCCATTAGGCAGTTCTTC CASSSSIHTTGAIRQFF
NA TRBD1 TRBJ1-2 TRBV5-1 TGCGCCAGCAGCTTCTCTCCCGGACAGGTAGAGATTCATGGCTACACCTTC CASSFSPGQVEIHGYTF
NA TRBD1 TRBJ1-6 TRBV7-2 TGTGCCAGCAGCTTCGACAGGGGCCGATATAATTCACCCCTCCACTTT CASSFDRGRYNSPLHF
NA TRBD1 TRBJ1-5 TRBV5-6 TGTGCCAGCAGCTTGCGGGTTACAGGGGGCGCCTCGGAGCAGCCCCAGCATTTT CASSLRVTGGASEQPQHF
NA NA TRBJ1-1 TRBV11-2 TGTGCCAGCAGCTTACGAGCAAACACTGAAGCTTTCTTT CASSLRANTEAFF
NA NA TRBJ2-7 TRBV28 TGTGCCGCAGCGGGCTCCTACGAGCAGTACTTC CAAAGSYEQYF
NA TRBD1 TRBJ1-1 TRBV10-3 TGTGCCATCAGGGGGGGACAGATCGAAAACACTGAAGCTTTCTTT CAIRGGQIENTEAFF
NA TRBD2 TRBJ2-3 TRBV5-8 TGTGCCAGCAGCTCGGGTAGCGGGGGGGCCACAGATACGCAGTATTTT CASSSGSGGATDTQYF
once NA TRBJ2-5 TRBV13 TGTGCCAGCAGCCAGGGGCGGAAGGAGACCCAGTACTTC CASSQGRKETQYF
NA TRBD1 TRBJ2-3 TRBV7-7 TGTGCTAGCAGCCTGGACAGGACGGGGACAGATACGCAGTATTTT CASSLDRTGTDTQYF
NA TRBD1 TRBJ1-2 TRBV6-5 TGTGCCAGCAGTGAAGACAGGGGGCGCGGCTACACCTTC CASSEDRGRGYTF
few NA TRBJ2-5 TRBV20-1 TGCAGTGCTTGGGACTGGGGGACCCAGTACTTC CSAWDWGTQYF
once NA TRBJ1-2 TRBV6-5 TGTGCCAGCAAGGGGGAGATCACCGCTAACTATGGCTACACCTTC CASKGEITANYGYTF
NA NA TRBJ2-1 TRBV7-9 TGTGCCAGCAGCTTCAACAGCAATGAGCAGTTCTTC CASSFNSNEQFF
NA NA TRBJ2-5 TRBV29-1 TGCAGCGTTGATGATAATTGGGTAGCGGAGACCCAGTACTTC CSVDDNWVAETQYF
once NA TRBJ2-7 TRBV28 TGTGCCAGCAGTCCCCAAAGTGCGGCAACTTACGAGCAGTACTTC CASSPQSAATYEQYF
NA TRBD1 TRBJ2-3 TRBV6-1 TGTGCCATACTGGAGGGACAGGGGCCGACAGATACGCAGTATTTT CAILEGQGPTDTQYF
NA NA TRBJ2-2 TRBV19 TGTGCCAGCACCGTAGTTGCGACCGGGGAGCTGTTTTTT CASTVVATGELFF